A single sample gave rise to the 21 T cell receptor beta chains below, sequenced in a study of CD4 T cells in relation to SARS-CoV-2 and coronaviruses. Clones were read by immunoSEQ multiplex PCR, and TCRdb kept only the in-frame ones, dropping some. Counted here are roughly 63,000 clones, about 94% occurring once; the ten biggest clones make up around 0.13%. Unexposed donor CD4+ T cells date from about 2010-2018, before the COVID-19 pandemic. The specimen was naive CD4+ T cells from PBMCs. Subset of the sample: naive CD4+ T cells isolated by negative enrichment. The receptors were gathered from a human donor in good health.

CDR3 in amino acids: CASSPGDNVNTEAFF. Written as DNA, the CDR3 is TGTGCCAGCAGTCCTGGGGACAACGTGAACACTGAAGCTTTCTTT. This chain uses TRBV28 with TRBJ1-1; D might be TRBD1 (6 bases). V was clipped by 5 bases and J by 0 bases, with 13 bases between them. CDR1 and CDR2 from the germline V gene are MDHEN and SYDVKM. This CDR3 comprises 15 residues. The full variable domain, with the rest looked up from reference TRBV28 and TRBJ1-1, is DVKVTQSSRYLVKRTGEKVFLECVQDMDHENMFWYRQDPGLGLRLIYFSYDVKMKEKGDIPEGYSVSREKKERFSLILESASTNQTSMYLCASSPGDNVNTEAFFGQGTRLTVV.

This chain links TRBV19 with TRBJ1-5; unclear D gene. The CDR3 totals 14 residues. V shed 10 bases and J shed 4 bases, with 17 bases lying between them. The germline gives CDR1 LNHDA, CDR2 SQIVND (reference sequence). This CDR3 is CATNERLVNQPQHF. The CDR3 DNA follows: TGTGCCACCAATGAGAGGTTGGTTAATCAGCCCCAGCATTTT. The whole variable domain, remainder taken from reference TRBV19 and TRBJ1-5, is DGGITQSPKYLFRKEGQNVTLSCEQNLNHDAMYWYRQDPGQGLRLIYYSQIVNDFQKGDIAEGYSVSREKKESFPLTVTSAQKNPTAFYLCATNERLVNQPQHFGDGTRLSIL.

This chain joins TRBV6-5 and TRBJ2-7; D unresolved. The germline gives CDR1 MNHEY, CDR2 SVGAGI. The CDR3 runs to 15 residues. The V end was cut by 2 bases, the J end by 0 bases, with 11 bases between. The CDR3 DNA reads as TGTGCCAGCAGTTACGGGTCACCCTACTCCTACGAGCAGTACTTC. Protein: CASSYGSPYSYEQYF.

This sequence joins TRBV7-2 and TRBJ2-1; weak D call: TRBD2 (5 bases). The CDR3 covers 18 residues. V was shortened by 7 bases and J by 2 bases, with 24 bases between the two germline ends. CDR1 and CDR2 from the germline V gene are SGHTA and FQGNSA. DNA for the CDR3: TGTGCCAGCAAATTAGAGGGTTGGACCCGGGCCACCTACAATGAGCAGTTCTTC. Amino acid sequence: CASKLEGWTRATYNEQFF. Filled out from reference TRBV7-2 and TRBJ2-1, the complete variable domain reads GAGVSQSPSNKVTEKGKDVELRCDPISGHTALYWYRQSLGQGLEFLIYFQGNSAPDKSGLPSDRFSAERTGGSVSTLTIQRTQQEDSAVYLCASKLEGWTRATYNEQFFGPGTRLTVL.

The sample holds one count of this clone. This chain uses TRBV14 with TRBJ2-7, with 16 bases identical to TRBD2. V shed 4 bases, J shed 4 bases, and the junction held 7 bases outside the gene matches. This CDR3 contains 17 residues. CDR1 and CDR2 from the germline V gene are SGHDN and FVKESK. CDR3 region: CASSPLPGLAGGYEQYF. The CDR3 DNA is TGTGCCAGCAGCCCTTTGCCGGGACTAGCGGGAGGGTACGAGCAGTACTTC.

The J gene is TRBJ2-5, the V gene TRBV6-5; 10 bases map to TRBD2. V gave up 2 bases and J gave up 1 base; unmatched junction bases: 4. CDR3 length: 16 amino acids. Germline lookup yields CDR1 MNHEY and CDR2 SVGAGI. CDR3 amino acids: CASSYAASGGQETQYF. In nucleotides, the CDR3 is TGTGCCAGCAGTTACGCCGCTAGCGGGGGCCAAGAGACCCAGTACTTC.

The chain links TRBV6-5 to TRBJ2-7, with TRBD2 matching over 13 bases. Germline CDR1 and CDR2: MNHEY and SVGAGI. Trimming at V came to 5 bases and at J to 4 bases, leaving 5 bases not matched to a gene. The CDR3 runs 15 residues. The CDR3 DNA follows: TGTGCCAGCAGTCAACTACTAGCGGGAGGGTACGAGCAGTACTTC. Translated: CASSQLLAGGYEQYF.

The genes are TRBV30 and TRBJ2-7; a possible D gene is TRBD1 (6 bases). Trimming stripped 4 bases from V and 4 bases from J, with 11 bases between. Germline-derived CDR1 and CDR2 are GTSNPN and SVGIG (reference sequence). The CDR3 spans 12 residues. The CDR3 nucleotides read TGTGCCTGGAACAGGGTTGCGTACGAGCAGTACTTC. Amino acids: CAWNRVAYEQYF.

The rearrangement links TRBV5-1 to TRBJ1-5; D gene uncertain. Germline values: CDR1 SGHRS, CDR2 YFSETQ. The V end was cut by 0 bases, the J end by 1 base, with 8 bases between. The CDR3 extends over 15 amino acids. Here the CDR3 reads CASSLAAGSNQPQHF. The CDR3 DNA sequence: TGCGCCAGCAGCTTGGCGGCAGGAAGCAATCAGCCCCAGCATTTT.

The chain has TRBV29-1 and TRBJ2-4; no firm D call. The CDR3 has 13 amino acids. Germline loops: CDR1 SQVTM, CDR2 ANQGSEA. The ends were cut back, 2 bases at V and 1 base at J, with 6 bases in the middle. CDR3 bases: TGCAGCGTTGAATCTAGGGCCAAAAACATTCAGTACTTC. Amino acid sequence: CSVESRAKNIQYF.

This clone was detected once. V is TRBV9 and J is TRBJ1-1; D remains unclear. This CDR3 has 13 amino acids. The germline V and J ends were trimmed by 0 bases and 0 bases, with 3 bases remaining between them. Germline CDR1 and CDR2: SGDLS and YYNGEE. CDR3 sequence reads: CASSVDLNTEAFF. The CDR3 coding sequence is TGTGCCAGCAGCGTAGATCTGAACACTGAAGCTTTCTTT.

The chain uses TRBV6-5 and TRBJ2-2; D is undetermined. The CDR3 is made up of 14 amino acids. The germline V and J ends were trimmed by 7 bases and 0 bases, with 9 bases remaining between them. CDR1 and CDR2 from the germline V gene are MNHEY and SVGAGI. Here the CDR3 DNA reads TGTGCCAGCAATCCAAGCTCGAACACCGGGGAGCTGTTTTTT. Translating gives CASNPSSNTGELFF.

This clone has only one observation. The chain couples TRBV10-3 to TRBJ2-3, with D possibly matching TRBD1 (6 bases). Trimming took off 7 bases at V and 0 bases at J, with 14 bases between the two ends. The CDR3 runs to 15 residues. CDR1 and CDR2 (germline): ENHRY, SYGVKD. The CDR3 nucleotides are TGTGCCATCAATACACCGGGACAAAGCACAGATACGCAGTATTTT. Translation: CAINTPGQSTDTQYF.

This chain joins TRBV27 and TRBJ2-7; D perhaps matches TRBD1 (6 bases). Trimming shortened V by 3 bases and J by 2 bases, and 17 bases separated the two germline ends. Germline-derived CDR1 and CDR2 are MNHEY and SMNVEV (reference sequence). The CDR3 consists of 16 residues. CDR3 sequence: CASSFVVGRGPYEQYF. The CDR3 nucleotides read TGTGCCAGCAGTTTTGTCGTTGGCAGGGGACCCTACGAGCAGTACTTC.

CDR3 nucleotides: TGTGCCAGCAGTTCCCCTAGCCGATACGAGCAGTACTTC. Translated, it gives CASSSPSRYEQYF. This rearrangement joins TRBV28 to TRBJ2-7, with D tentatively TRBD2 (5 bases). This CDR3 is 13 amino acids long. The germline V gene encodes CDR1 MDHEN and CDR2 SYDVKM. V was trimmed by 4 bases and J by 4 bases, leaving 11 bases between them. The variable domain in full, with the rest retrieved from reference TRBV28 and TRBJ2-7, is DVKVTQSSRYLVKRTGEKVFLECVQDMDHENMFWYRQDPGLGLRLIYFSYDVKMKEKGDIPEGYSVSREKKERFSLILESASTNQTSMYLCASSSPSRYEQYFGPGTRLTVT.

This clone has a single count. The genes are TRBV6-4 and TRBJ2-3; 8 bases agree with TRBD2. V gave up 6 bases and J gave up 0 bases; unmatched junction bases: 5. Germline CDR1 MRHNA, CDR2 SNTAGT. The CDR3 contains 15 residues. The DNA of the CDR3 is TGTGCCAGCAGCCTCTCGGGAGGGAGCACAGATACGCAGTATTTT. It specifies CASSLSGGSTDTQYF.

The rearrangement joins TRBV29-1 to TRBJ2-7; a possible D gene is TRBD1 (5 bases). The CDR3 has 15 amino acids. Germline loops: CDR1 SQVTM, CDR2 ANQGSEA. The V end lost 1 base, the J end lost 1 base, and 14 bases lay between the germline ends. The CDR3 loop is CSVEAPGILSYEQYF. The CDR3 nucleotides read TGCAGCGTTGAAGCCCCAGGGATCCTATCCTACGAGCAGTACTTC.

This chain uses TRBV28 with TRBJ1-4, with a tentative D call TRBD1 (5 bases). CDR1 MDHEN and CDR2 SYDVKM come from the germline V gene. The CDR3 has 19 amino acids. V was pared by 3 bases and J by 0 bases, with 20 bases between. CDR3 sequence (DNA): TGTGCCAGCAGTTTGGGGGGTACCCTCCTTTTCCCAACTAATGAAAAACTGTTTTTT. Amino acids: CASSLGGTLLFPTNEKLFF.

V gene TRBV7-2 combines with J gene TRBJ2-7; TRBD1 aligns across 7 bases. Trimming at V came to 1 base and at J to 7 bases, leaving 7 bases not matched to a gene. Germline values: CDR1 SGHTA, CDR2 FQGNSA. The CDR3 is 14 residues long. For the CDR3, the DNA is TGTGCCAGCAGCTTAGACAGGGGTGCTGGGGAGCAGTACTTC. Protein: CASSLDRGAGEQYF.

CDR3 residues: CATSRGSPSYEQYF. As DNA, the CDR3 is TGTGCCACCAGCAGAGGCAGTCCCTCCTACGAGCAGTACTTC. The chain couples TRBV15 to TRBJ2-7; D is unclear. Germline V CDR1 and CDR2: LNHNV, YYDKDF (reference sequence). The CDR3 has 14 residues. Trimming took 1 base from V and 0 from J, leaving 7 bases between them.

The chain joins TRBV3-1 (or the pseudogene TRBV3-2) to TRBJ1-2; D not certain. This CDR3 region has 15 residues. Germline CDR1 LGHDT, CDR2 YNNKEL (reference sequence). The germline V and J ends were trimmed by 3 bases and 5 bases, with 16 bases remaining between them. CDR3 sequence reads: CASSHNGIKGYGYTF. The CDR3 DNA is TGTGCCAGCAGCCACAACGGGATAAAGGGATATGGCTACACCTTC.